This entry concerns a single T cell receptor (beta chain). This sample stems from a study of neoadjuvant anti-PD-1 for oral cavity cancer. The assay was immunoSEQ multiplex PCR, and TCRdb's table has in-frame clones only and misses some. The sample records about 14,000 clones, 60% to 70% being singletons. The CDR3 spans 13 residues. Germline V lookup: CDR1 GTSNPN, CDR2 SVGIG (reference sequence). Trimming removed 6 bases at V and 8 bases at J, with 17 bases between. No culture or expansion preceded analysis of these blood cells. The source is a person aged 35-79 years with oral cavity squamous cell carcinoma. This specimen was PBMCs, taken before nivolumab (anti-PD-1) treatment. The chain carries TRBV30 and TRBJ2-1; D is ambiguous. The CDR3, as DNA: TGTGCCTGCAAAGTATCTGGTGCCCATGAGCAGTTCTTC. Translated: CACKVSGAHEQFF.